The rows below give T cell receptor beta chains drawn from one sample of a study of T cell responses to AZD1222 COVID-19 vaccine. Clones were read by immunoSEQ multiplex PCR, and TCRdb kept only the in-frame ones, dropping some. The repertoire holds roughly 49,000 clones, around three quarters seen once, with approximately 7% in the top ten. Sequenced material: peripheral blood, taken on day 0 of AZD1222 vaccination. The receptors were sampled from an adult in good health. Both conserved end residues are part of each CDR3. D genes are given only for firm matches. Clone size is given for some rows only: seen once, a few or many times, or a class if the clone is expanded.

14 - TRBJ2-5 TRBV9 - CASSVDGRWETQYF TGTGCCAGCAGCGTAGATGGGAGGTGGGAGACCCAGTACTTC
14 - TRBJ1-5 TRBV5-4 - CASSLRGTNQPQHF TGTGCCAGCAGCTTGAGGGGTACCAATCAGCCCCAGCATTTT
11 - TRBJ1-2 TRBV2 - CASSSEYGYTF TGTGCCAGCAGTTCTGAGTATGGCTACACCTTC
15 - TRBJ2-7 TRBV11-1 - CASSSSLRDPYEQYF TGTGCCAGCAGCTCCAGCCTCCGGGACCCCTACGAGCAGTACTTC
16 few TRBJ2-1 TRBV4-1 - CASSQFSQLIYNEQFF TGCGCCAGCAGCCAATTTAGCCAACTCATCTACAATGAGCAGTTCTTC
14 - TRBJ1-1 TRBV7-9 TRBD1 CASSKDRGNTEAFF TGTGCCAGCAGCAAGGACAGGGGGAACACTGAAGCTTTCTTT
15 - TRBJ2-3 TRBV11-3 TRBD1 CASSLDRGNGDTQYF TGTGCCAGCAGCTTAGACAGGGGGAATGGGGATACGCAGTATTTT
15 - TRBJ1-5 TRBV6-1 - CASSEAGKRLQPQHF TGTGCCAGCAGTGAAGCGGGCAAACGGCTACAGCCCCAGCATTTT
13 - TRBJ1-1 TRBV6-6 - CASSYPGVLEAFF TGTGCCAGCAGTTACCCGGGGGTACTTGAAGCTTTCTTT
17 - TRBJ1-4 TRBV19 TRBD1 CASSPKDRGSTNEKLFF TGTGCCAGTAGCCCGAAGGACAGGGGGTCAACTAATGAAAAACTGTTTTTT
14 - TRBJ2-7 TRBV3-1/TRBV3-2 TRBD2 CASSPSGSSPEQYF TGTGCCAGCAGCCCGAGCGGGAGTAGCCCCGAGCAGTACTTC
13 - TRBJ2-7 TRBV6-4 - CASSDKSSYEQYF TGTGCCAGCAGTGACAAGAGCTCCTACGAGCAGTACTTC
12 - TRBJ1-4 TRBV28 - CASSRTYEKLFF TGTGCCAGCAGCCGGACGTATGAAAAACTGTTTTTT
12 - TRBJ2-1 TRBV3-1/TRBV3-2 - CASSQDLDEQFF TGTGCCAGCAGCCAAGATCTAGACGAGCAGTTCTTC
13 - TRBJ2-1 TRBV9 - CASSVVGSSEQFF TGTGCCAGCAGCGTAGTGGGAAGCAGTGAGCAGTTCTTC
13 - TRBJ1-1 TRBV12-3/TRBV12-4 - CASIGQMNTEAFF TGTGCCAGCATCGGGCAGATGAACACTGAAGCTTTCTTT
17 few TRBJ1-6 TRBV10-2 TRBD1 CASRLPGTGAYNSPLHF TGCGCCAGCAGACTACCCGGGACAGGGGCCTATAATTCACCCCTCCACTTT
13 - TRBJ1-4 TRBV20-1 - CSASSAEGEKLFF TGCAGTGCTAGTAGCGCAGAAGGGGAAAAACTGTTTTTT
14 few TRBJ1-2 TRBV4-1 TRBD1 CASSPGTGDRGYTF TGCGCCAGCAGCCCGGGGACAGGGGATCGCGGCTACACCTTC
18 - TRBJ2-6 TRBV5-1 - CASSFKTGRASGANVLTF TGCGCCAGCAGCTTTAAAACAGGGCGGGCCTCTGGGGCCAACGTCCTGACTTTC
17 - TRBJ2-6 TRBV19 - CASSIDFGGRGANVLTF TGTGCCAGTAGTATAGATTTCGGAGGGCGCGGGGCCAACGTCCTGACTTTC